This entry concerns a single T cell receptor (beta chain). Its specificity is unknown. Naive-designated CD8 cells lacked CD45RO, were positively enriched for CCR7, and omitted terminally differentiated effector memory CD45RA+ cells. Healthy HIV-negative adults with no recent acute infections or vaccinations were recruited as donors. The record originates from a study of shared clonotypes between healthy human individuals. Study-wide results and caveats: Compared with clonotypes that all four donors shared, non-shared clonotypes had lower generation probabilities.

This CDR3 comprises 14 residues. Trimming removed 5 bases at V and 8 bases at J, with 16 bases between. Germline CDR1 reads MNHEY; CDR2 reads SVGAGI. Evenly divided among several immunoSEQ plates was the genomic DNA of each subset. Produced via immunoSEQ multiplex PCR; TCRdb's table is partial and in-frame only. The sample carries around 2,000,000 clones, approximately 94% recorded once. The specimen was naive CD8+ T cells sorted from blood. The chain uses TRBV6-5 and TRBJ2-1; maybe TRBD2 (5 bases). The clonotype comes from a man aged 18 to 29 in good health. The CDR3 loop is CASSQDAEGYEQFF. CDR3 DNA: TGTGCCAGCAGTCAAGATGCAGAGGGCTATGAGCAGTTCTTC.